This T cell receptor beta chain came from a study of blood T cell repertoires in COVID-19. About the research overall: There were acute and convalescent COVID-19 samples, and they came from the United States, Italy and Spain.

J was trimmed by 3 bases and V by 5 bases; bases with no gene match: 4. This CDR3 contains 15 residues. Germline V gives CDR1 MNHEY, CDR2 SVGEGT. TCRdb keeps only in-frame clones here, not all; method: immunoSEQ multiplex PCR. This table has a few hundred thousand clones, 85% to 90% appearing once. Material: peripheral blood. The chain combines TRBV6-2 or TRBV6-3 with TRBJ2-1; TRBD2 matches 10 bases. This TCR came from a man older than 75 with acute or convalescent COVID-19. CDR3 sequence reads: CASSQRGGYYNEQFF. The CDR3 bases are TGTGCCAGCAGTCAGCGGGGGGGCTACTACAATGAGCAGTTCTTC.